This passage covers 30 T cell receptor beta chains from one sample sequenced in a study of T cell repertoires in cytomegalovirus infection. One entry per CDR3 protein, called by TCRdb with MiXCR from the reads. The sample comprises approximately 200,000 distinct CDR3 sequences, 28% of which are singletons, and roughly 31% rests with the top ten. Sequencing input: PBMCs. The source of these receptors is a human donor in good health (CMV status not recorded). Some clones in this sample may be carry-over from other donors' samples.

The gene calls are TRBV20-1 and TRBJ2-1; possible D gene TRBD1, 6 bases. Trimming shortened V by 7 bases and J by 1 base, and 17 bases separated the two germline ends. The CDR3 extends over 15 amino acids. In germline, CDR1 is DFQATT, CDR2 SNEGSKA (reference sequence). CDR3 protein: CSGAGWGLSYNEQFF. The CDR3 coding sequence is TGCAGTGGTGCTGGCTGGGGGCTATCCTACAATGAGCAGTTCTTC.

CDR3: CASSWTGWLTGELFF. CDR3 in DNA: TGCGCCAGCAGCTGGACAGGGTGGTTAACCGGGGAGCTGTTTTTT. The chain is built from TRBV5-1 and TRBJ2-2; 8 positions match TRBD1. Unmatched junction bases numbered 6, after V lost 3 bases and J lost 5 bases. The V gene's germline CDR1 is SGHRS and CDR2 YFSETQ. The CDR3 length is 15 residues.

This chain joins TRBV11-2 and TRBJ2-5; D not resolved. Germline values: CDR1 SGHAT, CDR2 FQNNGV. The CDR3 runs to 12 residues. V lost 6 bases and J lost 5, with 10 bases in between. The CDR3 here is CASSRNRETQYF. The CDR3 DNA sequence: TGTGCCAGCAGTCGAAACCGGGAGACCCAGTACTTC.

The J gene is TRBJ2-2, the V gene TRBV2; 10 bases are a match to TRBD1. CDR3 size: 14 residues. The V segment lost 7 bases and the J segment 7 bases; nucleotides outside the gene matches: 6. Germline values: CDR1 SNHLY, CDR2 FYNNEI. CDR3 DNA: TGTGCCAGCATTGGGGACAGGGGAGGCGGGGAGCTGTTTTTT. Protein product: CASIGDRGGGELFF.

The chain employs TRBV12-3 or TRBV12-4 and TRBJ1-1; D unclear. The CDR3 totals 12 residues. Trimming took 5 bases from V and 1 from J, leaving 5 bases between them. CDR3 region: CASSERNTEAFF. CDR3 in DNA: TGTGCCAGCAGTGAGAGGAACACTGAAGCTTTCTTT.

The V gene is TRBV7-2, the J gene TRBJ1-1; D ambiguous. V was pared by 7 bases and J by 1 base, with 10 bases between. The CDR3 is made up of 13 amino acids. The V gene's germline CDR1 is SGHTA and CDR2 FQGNSA. As DNA, the CDR3 is TGTGCCAGCACCCTACATCAGAACACTGAAGCTTTCTTT. This codes for CASTLHQNTEAFF.

V is TRBV29-1 and J is TRBJ1-2; 7 nucleotides align to TRBD1. V was pared by 0 bases and J by 4 bases, with 5 bases of the junction left unmatched. This CDR3 comprises 14 residues. CDR1 SQVTM and CDR2 ANQGSEA come from the germline V gene. The CDR3 is CSVEESRGAYGYTF. The CDR3 DNA follows: TGCAGCGTTGAAGAGTCCAGGGGGGCCTATGGCTACACCTTC.

This chain connects TRBV12-3 or TRBV12-4 to TRBJ2-1, with D tentatively TRBD2 (6 bases). V lost 3 bases and J lost 2, with 11 bases in between. The CDR3 has 15 amino acids. In nucleotides, the CDR3 is TGTGCCAGCAGTTTGGCGGGGCCGACCTACAATGAGCAGTTCTTC. Its protein product is CASSLAGPTYNEQFF.

This chain joins TRBV7-2 and TRBJ2-7; D gene ambiguous. Germline V CDR1 and CDR2: SGHTA, FQGNSA. This CDR3 comprises 14 residues. V lost 2 bases to trimming and J lost 0 bases, with 8 bases between them. The CDR3 DNA reads TGTGCCAGCAGCTTACACCAGAGCTCCTACGAGCAGTACTTC. Amino acids: CASSLHQSSYEQYF.

This clonotype showed up just once. The chain has TRBV27 and TRBJ1-5; D gene ambiguous. V shed 5 bases and J shed 6 bases, with 11 bases lying between them. This CDR3 has 13 amino acids. CDR1 and CDR2 (germline): MNHEY, SMNVEV (reference sequence). CDR3 protein: CASSHSEIQPQHF. CDR3 nucleotide sequence: TGTGCCAGCAGTCACTCCGAAATTCAGCCCCAGCATTTT.

This chain connects TRBV27 to TRBJ1-2; possibly TRBD1 for D (6 bases). This CDR3 has 14 amino acids. Per the germline V gene, CDR1 is MNHEY and CDR2 is SMNVEV (reference sequence). The ends were cut back, 3 bases at V and 3 bases at J, with 11 bases in the middle. CDR3 in DNA: TGTGCCAGCAGTTTGCAACAGGGATACTATGGCTACACCTTC. Residues: CASSLQQGYYGYTF.

Concerning this clonotype: This clone may be a read error of a much larger clone one base away. The CDR3 spells CASSGTLTDTQYF. CDR3 nucleotides: TGTGCCAGCAGTGGAACTTTAACAGATACGCAGTATTTT. The gene calls are TRBV6-1 and TRBJ2-3; D call uncertain. The CDR3 length is 13 residues. With 4 bases removed from V and 3 bases from J, the gap between germline ends came to 8 bases. From germline, CDR1 is MNHNS and CDR2 SASEGT.

The genes are TRBV7-9 and TRBJ2-7, with 10 bases fitting TRBD2. This CDR3 has 12 residues. Germline V lookup: CDR1 SEHNR, CDR2 FQNEAQ (reference sequence). J lost 5 bases, V lost 7 bases, and 2 bases had no gene match. CDR3 DNA: TGTGCCAGCAAACTAGCGGGGAACGAGCAGTACTTC. This codes for CASKLAGNEQYF.

The CDR3: CSALTGITDTQYF. CDR3 coding DNA: TGCAGTGCCCTGACGGGGATAACAGATACGCAGTATTTT. The chain carries TRBV20-1 and TRBJ2-3; D may be TRBD2 (5 bases). In germline, CDR1 is DFQATT, CDR2 SNEGSKA (reference sequence). Trimming removed 6 bases at V and 3 bases at J, with 13 bases between. This CDR3 is 13 amino acids long.

This clonotype showed up just a few times. CDR3 loop: CASSQDTSIRGGTQYF. DNA for the CDR3: TGTGCCAGCAGCCAAGATACCTCCATAAGGGGAGGTACGCAGTATTTT. This rearrangement joins TRBV4-2 to TRBJ2-3; maybe TRBD2 (6 bases). This CDR3 has 16 amino acids. V lost 0 bases to trimming and J lost 8 bases, with 18 bases between them. Germline V gene lookup returns CDR1 LGHNA and CDR2 YNFKEQ.

This clonotype was counted between two and nine times. One end of the junction does not line up with germline, which may come from a read error. The CDR3 sequence: CASSSPTGRTGELFF. CDR3 in DNA: TGTGCTAGCAGCTCTCCGACAGGGCGCACCGGGGAGCTGTTTTTT. This chain uses TRBV7-7 with TRBJ2-2; 7 bases agree with TRBD1. The CDR3 has 15 amino acids. From germline, CDR1 is SSHAT and CDR2 FNYEAQ (reference sequence).

This clonotype was seen a handful of times. V gene TRBV12-3 or TRBV12-4 combines with J gene TRBJ2-4; no definite D call. The CDR3 is 13 amino acids. With 3 bases removed from V and 7 bases from J, the gap between germline ends came to 10 bases. The CDR3 reads CASSFLSGNIQYF. CDR3 DNA: TGTGCCAGCAGTTTCCTATCCGGGAACATTCAGTACTTC.

V gene TRBV5-1 combines with J gene TRBJ1-6, with D unresolved. Per the germline V gene, CDR1 is SGHRS and CDR2 is YFSETQ. This CDR3 has 14 residues. The ends were cut back, 6 bases at V and 0 bases at J, with 7 bases in the middle. CDR3 protein: CASTGSSYNSPLHF. As DNA, the CDR3 is TGCGCCAGCACGGGGAGCTCCTATAATTCACCCCTCCACTTT.

In its sample, this clonotype was seen many times. CDR3 DNA sequence: TGTGCCAGCAGCCTCCAGACAGGGGACTCACCCCTCCACTTT. Translation gives CASSLQTGDSPLHF. The chain joins TRBV7-8 to TRBJ1-6; 8 nucleotides match TRBD1. Germline assignment: CDR1 SGHVS and CDR2 FQNEAQ. V shed 5 bases and J 10 bases; nucleotides not matched to a gene: 7. The CDR3 is made up of 14 amino acids.

The rearrangement uses TRBV11-2 and TRBJ1-1, with D tentatively TRBD1 (5 bases). V shed 5 bases and J shed 4 bases, with 14 bases lying between them. The CDR3 has 14 residues. The germline gives CDR1 SGHAT, CDR2 FQNNGV. This chain's CDR3 is CASSLQAHSTEAFF. The CDR3 coding sequence is TGTGCCAGCAGCCTACAGGCCCATTCCACTGAAGCTTTCTTT.

This chain links TRBV14 with TRBJ1-1; weak D call: TRBD1 (5 bases). CDR1 is SGHDN and CDR2 is FVKESK in the germline V gene. This CDR3 region has 15 residues. V was clipped by 4 bases and J by 7 bases, with 19 bases between them. Written as DNA, the CDR3 is TGTGCCAGCAGCCGAAAGACGGTATTTGGGGGTGAAGCTTTCTTT. It yields the protein CASSRKTVFGGEAFF.

This clonotype was counted ten times or more. This chain uses TRBV18 with TRBJ1-6, with 10 positions matching TRBD1. Trimming removed 6 bases from V and 10 bases from J; junction bases left unmatched: 9. CDR1 and CDR2 from the germline V gene are KGHSH and LQKENI. This CDR3 has 15 amino acids. DNA for the CDR3: TGTGCCAGCTCGCCGACCGGGACAGGGGAGTCACCCCTCCACTTT. The encoded protein is CASSPTGTGESPLHF.

This clonotype was found a few times. CDR3 loop: CSARDPAAYNEQFF. CDR3 coding DNA: TGCAGTGCTAGAGATCCCGCAGCCTACAATGAGCAGTTCTTC. The chain has TRBV20-1 and TRBJ2-1; D is undetermined. V shed 0 bases and J shed 2 bases, with 8 bases lying between them. The CDR3 sequence is 14 residues long. Germline V gene sequence: CDR1 DFQATT, CDR2 SNEGSKA (reference sequence).

This clonotype was seen more than once but under ten times. The chain links TRBV7-6 to TRBJ1-4, with D hard to call. V lost 2 bases to trimming and J lost 6 bases, with 19 bases between them. Germline loops: CDR1 SGHVS, CDR2 FNYEAQ. CDR3 size: 17 residues. The CDR3 reads CASSLSRASRRHEKLFF. The CDR3, as DNA: TGTGCCAGCAGCTTAAGTCGGGCCTCTAGGAGGCATGAAAAACTGTTTTTT.

This clonotype was recorded only once. The chain uses TRBV11-2 and TRBJ1-1; D is unclear. CDR3 length equals 14 residues. V was shortened by 2 bases and J by 1 base, with 8 bases between the two germline ends. Germline CDR1 and CDR2: SGHAT and FQNNGV. The CDR3 protein is CASSLSSANTEAFF. CDR3 nucleotides: TGTGCCAGCAGCTTATCGTCCGCGAACACTGAAGCTTTCTTT.

This clonotype has only a few counts. CDR3 protein: CASSLVGQGHSPLHF. CDR3 coding DNA: TGTGCCAGCAGCTTGGTGGGACAGGGACATTCACCCCTCCACTTT. This chain joins TRBV5-6 and TRBJ1-6; 9 bases map to TRBD1. The CDR3 covers 15 residues. Germline values: CDR1 SGHDT, CDR2 YYEEEE. The V segment lost 0 bases and the J segment 8 bases; nucleotides outside the gene matches: 3.

This clonotype was found a few times. An end of the junction does not agree with germline; a read error may underlie this. The genes are TRBV7-3 and TRBJ2-1; D is unresolved. The CDR3 is 14 amino acids. The germline CDR1 and CDR2 sequences are SGHTA and FQGTGA. CDR3 sequence (DNA): TGTGCCAGCAGCTTAAAGGGCAGTCCTGTCGAGCAGATCTTC. This gives the protein CASSLKGSPVEQIF.

This clonotype was counted a few times. The rearrangement joins TRBV7-2 to TRBJ1-6; D possibly corresponds to TRBD1 (6 bases). Trimming cost V 6 bases and J 6 bases, with 15 bases left between them. The CDR3 loop spans 15 amino acids. CDR1 and CDR2 (germline): SGHTA, FQGNSA. The CDR3 nucleotides are TGTGCCAGCAGAACTACAGGGAGAAGTAATTCACCCCTCCACTTT. Encoded protein: CASRTTGRSNSPLHF.

For this clonotype: A read error may be the cause here, since a much bigger clone is one base away. V gene TRBV7-2 combines with J gene TRBJ2-4; 10 nucleotides match TRBD1. From germline, CDR1 is SGHTA and CDR2 FQGNSA. The CDR3 sequence is 20 residues long. Unmatched junction bases numbered 21, after V lost 4 bases and J lost 6 bases. In DNA, the CDR3 is TGTGCCAGCAGCTGGTCCGGGACAGGGGTTAGCGCGGGAACCAGAAACATTCAGTACTTC. Its protein product is CASSWSGTGVSAGTRNIQYF. The whole variable domain, filled in from reference TRBV7-2 and TRBJ2-4, reads GAGVSQSPSNKVTEKGKDVELRCDPISGHTALYWYRQSLGQGLEFLIYFQGNSAPDKSGLPSDRFSAERTGGSVSTLTIQRTQQEDSAVYLCASSWSGTGVSAGTRNIQYFGAGTRLSVL.

The chain recombines TRBV5-5 with TRBJ1-6; D is unresolved. The CDR3 contains 17 residues. CDR1 SGHKS and CDR2 YYEKEE come from the germline V gene (reference sequence). V lost 4 bases and J lost 0, with 14 bases in between. CDR3 in amino acids: CASSPAKGSSYNSPLHF. CDR3 nucleotides: TGTGCCAGCAGCCCTGCAAAAGGAAGCTCCTATAATTCACCCCTCCACTTT.